These 14 T cell receptor beta chains originate from one sample sequenced in a study of post-analysis software for immune sequencing data. No antigens are known for them. Incorporated into the TCR beta cDNA libraries were unique molecular identifiers, which served to reduce PCR and sequencing biases. MiXCR, applied by TCRdb to the PCR reads, yields one record per CDR3 protein. The sample consists of around 440,000 distinct CDR3 sequences, roughly 45% of them appearing once. Findings of the study overall: TRBV5-6, TRBV5-1 and TRBV20-1 belonged to a set of roughly 5 TRBV segments that were more frequent in patients than controls.

Sequenced material: blood. The receptors derive from a girl aged 5 to 17 with multiple sclerosis.

This clonotype was observed a few times. The rearrangement joins TRBV12-3 or TRBV12-4 to TRBJ2-1; maybe TRBD2 (7 bases). V lost 3 bases and J 6 bases, leaving 18 bases between the germline ends. The length of the CDR3 is 16 residues. The CDR3, as DNA: TGTGCCAGCAGTTTGTTGAGGGGGAGGGCCGGCAATGAGCAGTTCTTC. It specifies CASSLLRGRAGNEQFF.

There are a few counts of this clonotype. CDR3 coding DNA: TGTGCCAGCAGTTTAGCGCTGGGGGGGAATGAGCAGTACTTC. Translation: CASSLALGGNEQYF. This chain connects TRBV12-3 or TRBV12-4 to TRBJ2-1; 7 bases align to TRBD2. The J call may not be correct, given that the DNA end is closer to TRBJ2-7. The CDR3 extends over 14 amino acids.

This clonotype was found a few times. The rearrangement uses TRBV7-9 and TRBJ2-7; 7 bases align to TRBD1. CDR3 length: 14 amino acids. J lost 2 bases, V lost 5 bases, and 6 bases had no gene match. Germline CDR1 SEHNR, CDR2 FQNEAQ (reference sequence). This CDR3 reads CASSTDRFPYEQYF. The CDR3 nucleotides read TGTGCCAGCAGCACGGACAGGTTTCCCTACGAGCAGTACTTC. The full variable domain, rest sourced from reference TRBV7-9 and TRBJ2-7, is DTGVSQNPRHKITKRGQNVTFRCDPISEHNRLYWYRQTLGQGPEFLTYFQNEAQLEKSRLLSDRFSAERPKGSFSTLEIQRTEQGDSAMYLCASSTDRFPYEQYFGPGTRLTVT.

The rearrangement joins TRBV29-1 to TRBJ2-7, with TRBD1 matching 10 bases. Germline trimming cut 6 bases from V and 4 bases from J; bases unmatched to any gene: 6. This CDR3 has 13 amino acids. CDR1 and CDR2 from the germline V gene are SQVTM and ANQGSEA. CDR3 amino acids: CSVARTGGYEQYF. DNA of the CDR3: TGCAGCGTGGCCCGGACAGGGGGATACGAGCAGTACTTC.

This rearrangement joins TRBV4-1 to TRBJ2-5; possibly TRBD2 for D (5 bases). V lost 4 bases and J lost 7, with 7 bases in between. Germline CDR1 is MGHRA and CDR2 is YSYEKL. CDR3 length: 11 amino acids. In nucleotides, the CDR3 is TGCGCCAGCAGCCGAGAGGGGACCCAGTACTTC. Translated, it gives CASSREGTQYF.

The V call is TRBV27, the J call TRBJ2-7; D possibly corresponds to TRBD2 (5 bases). Germline V gene lookup returns CDR1 MNHEY and CDR2 SMNVEV (reference sequence). This CDR3 region has 15 residues. V lost 6 bases to trimming and J lost 0 bases, with 15 bases between them. CDR3 region: CASRHKFGDSYEQYF. CDR3 bases: TGTGCCAGCAGACACAAATTCGGGGACTCCTACGAGCAGTACTTC.

The genes are TRBV6-5 and TRBJ2-3; tentative D call: TRBD2 (6 bases). V lost 5 bases and J 0 bases, leaving 15 bases between the germline ends. The CDR3 is 16 residues long. CDR1 and CDR2 (germline): MNHEY, SVGAGI. Written as DNA, the CDR3 is TGTGCCAGCAGTACCCGCCTAGGGACTAGCACAGATACGCAGTATTTT. It specifies CASSTRLGTSTDTQYF.

This chain links TRBV9 with TRBJ2-7; 7 nucleotides match TRBD2. CDR1 is SGDLS and CDR2 is YYNGEE in the germline V gene. The CDR3 loop spans 13 amino acids. The junction had 5 bases not matched to a gene; V was cut back by 4 bases and J by 4 bases. The CDR3 DNA reads TGTGCCAGCAGCCCATGGGGGGGGTACGAGCAGTACTTC. This codes for CASSPWGGYEQYF. The full variable domain, completed using reference TRBV9 and TRBJ2-7, is DSGVTQTPKHLITATGQRVTLRCSPRSGDLSVYWYQQSLDQGLQFLIQYYNGEERAKGNILERFSAQQFPDLHSELNLSSLELGDSALYFCASSPWGGYEQYFGPGTRLTVT.

This clonotype was picked up a small number of times. This sequence joins TRBV7-3 and TRBJ2-1, with 7 bases aligning to TRBD2. Trimming took 3 bases from V and 8 from J; bases not matched to a gene: 10. Germline CDR1 SGHTA, CDR2 FQGTGA. The CDR3 length is 15 residues. This CDR3 is CASSLSSGFGDEQFF. CDR3 coding DNA: TGTGCCAGCAGCTTGTCTAGCGGCTTTGGTGATGAGCAGTTCTTC.

This clonotype occurred a few times. This chain connects TRBV7-2 to TRBJ2-2, with 7 bases that match TRBD1. Germline V gene lookup returns CDR1 SGHTA and CDR2 FQGNSA. The CDR3 covers 15 residues. Unmatched junction bases numbered 8, after V lost 5 bases and J lost 5 bases. CDR3 region: CASSPRGTVTGELFF. Written as DNA, the CDR3 is TGTGCCAGCAGCCCGCGTGGGACAGTTACCGGGGAGCTGTTTTTT.

This chain links TRBV7-9 with TRBJ2-5, with TRBD2 identical over 7 bases. The CDR3 is made up of 14 amino acids. V gave up 2 bases and J gave up 11 bases; unmatched junction bases: 11. CDR1 and CDR2 (germline): SEHNR, FQNEAQ (reference sequence). The CDR3 DNA is TGTGCCAGCAGCTTAAGCGGGGCATATAATGAGCAGTACTTC. It codes for CASSLSGAYNEQYF. Full variable domain (outside the CDR3, taken from reference TRBV7-9 and TRBJ2-5): DTGVSQNPRHKITKRGQNVTFRCDPISEHNRLYWYRQTLGQGPEFLTYFQNEAQLEKSRLLSDRFSAERPKGSFSTLEIQRTEQGDSAMYLCASSLSGAYNEQYFGPGTRLLVL.

The chain couples TRBV20-1 to TRBJ2-3; weak D call: TRBD2 (6 bases). The CDR3 is made up of 15 amino acids. The germline gives CDR1 DFQATT, CDR2 SNEGSKA (reference sequence). V was pared by 6 bases and J by 3 bases, with 19 bases between. The CDR3 spells CSALDSFSGTDTQYF. For the CDR3, the DNA is TGCAGTGCCCTAGACTCCTTTAGCGGAACAGATACGCAGTATTTT.

The chain uses TRBV5-1 and TRBJ2-7; 8 bases match TRBD2. J was trimmed by 0 bases and V by 7 bases; bases with no gene match: 3. The CDR3 consists of 13 residues. In germline, CDR1 is SGHRS, CDR2 YFSETQ. CDR3 protein: CASGLAGSYEQYF. The DNA for the CDR3 is TGCGCCAGCGGACTAGCCGGCTCCTACGAGCAGTACTTC.

This clonotype came up a few times. The J gene is TRBJ2-6, the V gene TRBV28; D is undetermined. Germline V gene lookup returns CDR1 MDHEN and CDR2 SYDVKM. The CDR3 is 15 residues long. V was shortened by 3 bases and J by 0 bases, with 6 bases between the two germline ends. The CDR3 nucleotides are TGTGCCAGCAGTTTCACCTTCTCTGGGGCCAACGTCCTGACTTTC. This sequence encodes CASSFTFSGANVLTF.